This T cell receptor beta chain came from a study of T cell clonotyping in hematopoietic cell transplantation. Assay used: immunoSEQ multiplex PCR; TCRdb lists only in-frame clones, some missing. The data show 10,000 to 14,000 clones, 85% to 90% seen once. Recipient blood drawn about 28 days pretransplant and days 30, 100, 180 after. In germline, CDR1 is SGHDN, CDR2 FVKESK. This CDR3 has 13 amino acids. The germline V and J ends were trimmed by 6 bases and 5 bases, with 13 bases remaining between them. The V call is TRBV14, the J call TRBJ1-1, with TRBD1 as a possible D gene (5 bases). This TCR was recovered from a female patient aged 60 to 70 who had an allogeneic stem cell transplant from an unrelated donor, so the T cells may come from the graft donor. Some clones in this sample may be carry-over from other donors' samples. Sequences were derived from PBMCs, sampled 100 days after allogeneic stem cell transplant. CDR3 bases: TGTGCCAGCAGGGGACGGGGGGGAACTGAAGCTTTCTTT. Its protein product is CASRGRGGTEAFF.